Each of the 2 T cell receptor beta chains below was sequenced from the same sample in a study of cytomegalovirus exposure and HLA in healthy donors. It was with 60 Vbeta and 13 Jbeta primers that the PCR ran. Data came from immunoSEQ multiplex PCR; TCRdb stores just in-frame clones and leaves some out. The sample holds about 160,000 clones, over 75% seen once. The specimen was PBMCs. Receptor source: a man aged 35 to 55 in good health and CMV-seronegative.

The rearrangement joins TRBV28 to TRBJ1-3; possibly TRBD1 for D (6 bases). The V end lost 6 bases, the J end lost 0 bases, and 9 bases lay between the germline ends. The germline V gene encodes CDR1 MDHEN and CDR2 SYDVKM. The CDR3 runs 14 residues. The CDR3 DNA sequence: TGTGCCAGCAGACAGGGATTCTCTGGAAACACCATATATTTT. This translates into CASRQGFSGNTIYF.

This clone showed up just a few times. The CDR3 spells CASRDSSSGANVLTF. The CDR3 DNA reads TGTGCCAGCAGGGACTCGAGCTCTGGGGCCAACGTCCTGACTTTC. The chain has TRBV27 and TRBJ2-6, with D maybe TRBD2 (5 bases). V gave up 6 bases and J gave up 0 bases, with 9 bases separating them. The CDR3 totals 15 residues. Germline CDR1 and CDR2: MNHEY and SMNVEV (reference sequence).